Sequencing of this T cell receptor (beta chain) was carried out in a study of T cells in localized non-small cell lung cancer. This clone was counted a single time. Its target is unknown. Study-wide points: Detection in adjacent lung was observed for a median 57 of the top 100 tumor clones. Elevated blood T cell density was associated with longer overall survival. Sequencing was limited to one tumor region, leaving the possibility of heterogeneity open. Compared with tumor, uninvolved adjacent lung displayed greater T cell clonality, ranking highest overall.

The V end lost 6 bases, the J end lost 1 base, and 9 bases lay between the germline ends. Per germline, CDR1 SNHLY and CDR2 FYNNEI. The CDR3 covers 13 residues. This table comes from immunoSEQ multiplex PCR, and its TCRdb copy is limited to in-frame clones, with some not included. The data contain around 94,000 clones, about 87% of them singletons. This receptor was taken from a man aged 40-75 years with stage I squamous cell lung carcinoma. J is TRBJ1-1 and V is TRBV2, with D unresolved. Here the sequenced sample was peripheral blood, taken before any cancer treatment. CDR3 loop: CASSETGNTEAFF. In DNA form, the CDR3 reads TGTGCCAGCAGCGAAACCGGGAACACTGAAGCTTTCTTT.